Sequencing of this TCR beta chain was carried out in a study of immune cell composition in non-small cell lung cancer. Germline CDR1 SGHRS, CDR2 YFSETQ. This CDR3 is 14 amino acids long. V was pared by 3 bases and J by 1 base, with 10 bases between. The study's findings and limits: Tumour TCR-beta clonality showed no significant link to smoking pack-years. Tumour-associated clones >0.5% occurred in 33% of adenocarcinomas, roughly 80% of squamous. Tumour-reactive clones were not shown to match dominant in vivo tumour clones.

In the case of this clone: Its specificity is not known.

The table came from immunoSEQ multiplex PCR; TCRdb's copy has only in-frame clones and leaves some out. The sample yields roughly 3,500 clones, roughly 80% seen once. Genomic DNA came from frozen unsorted single-cell suspensions. Sequencing input: lung tumor tissue. V gene TRBV5-1 combines with J gene TRBJ1-1; TRBD1 might be the D (6 bases). The source of this sequence is a human donor with non-small cell lung cancer. CDR3 sequence reads: CASSSGQPNTEAFF. The CDR3 DNA follows: TGCGCCAGCAGCTCAGGACAGCCGAACACTGAAGCTTTCTTT.